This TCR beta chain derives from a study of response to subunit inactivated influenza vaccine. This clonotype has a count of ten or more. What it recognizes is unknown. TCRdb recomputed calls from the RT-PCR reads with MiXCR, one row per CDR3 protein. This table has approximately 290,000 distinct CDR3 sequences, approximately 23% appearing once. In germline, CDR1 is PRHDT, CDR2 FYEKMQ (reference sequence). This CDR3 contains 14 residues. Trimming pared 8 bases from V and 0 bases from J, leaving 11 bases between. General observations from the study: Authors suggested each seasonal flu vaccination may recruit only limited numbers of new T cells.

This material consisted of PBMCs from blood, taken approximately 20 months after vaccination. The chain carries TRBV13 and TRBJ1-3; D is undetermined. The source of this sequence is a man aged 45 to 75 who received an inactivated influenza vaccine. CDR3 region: CASLDGDSGNTIYF. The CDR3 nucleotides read TGTGCCAGCCTCGATGGGGACTCTGGAAACACCATATATTTT. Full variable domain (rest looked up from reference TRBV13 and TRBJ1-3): AAGVIQSPRHLIKEKRETATLKCYPIPRHDTVYWYQQGPGQDPQFLISFYEKMQSDKGSIPDRFSAQQFSDYHSELNMSSLELGDSALYFCASLDGDSGNTIYFGEGSWLTVV.